What follows are 9 T cell receptor beta chains derived from one specimen sequenced in a study of CD4 T cells in lung cancer (dated by TCRdb to the late 2010s). Library generation was performed with the immunoSEQ multiplex PCR assay. Drawn from immuneACCESS, this table holds only the in-frame rearrangements with V and J called that TCRdb kept. Clones are partly lost; checked studies trace under half to an unresolved V gene and leave the rest unexplained. Present in this sample are around 11,000 clones, around three fifths of which were seen just once. Over 15% of the sample belongs to the ten largest clones. Non-adjacent lung tissue was collected from the same resection as far from the malignant lesion as possible, at a distance of at least 3 cm. Sequenced material: normal lung tissue taken away from the tumor. The source is a man in his 60s with non-small cell lung cancer.

V usage is TRBV6-5 and J usage is TRBJ2-1; 7 positions match TRBD2. Trimming cost V 5 bases and J 4 bases; bases outside gene matches: 5. Germline CDR1 reads MNHEY; CDR2 reads SVGAGI. The CDR3 consists of 14 residues. The DNA of the CDR3 is TGTGCCAGCAGTAGGGCTAGCGGATACAATGAGCAGTTCTTC. The encoded protein is CASSRASGYNEQFF.

The gene calls are TRBV19 and TRBJ2-7; D is possibly TRBD1 (6 bases). From germline, CDR1 is LNHDA and CDR2 SQIVND (reference sequence). The ends were cut back, 5 bases at V and 1 base at J, with 12 bases in the middle. The CDR3 consists of 14 residues. CDR3 coding DNA: TGTGCCAGTAGTCCCGGACAGTTTTCCTACGAGCAGTACTTC. Residues: CASSPGQFSYEQYF.

This clone was seen once. J is TRBJ2-7 and V is TRBV9; 12 bases match TRBD2. This CDR3 has 15 amino acids. Germline trimming cut 2 bases from V and 3 bases from J; bases unmatched to any gene: 3. Germline CDR1 is SGDLS and CDR2 is YYNGEE. The CDR3 bases are TGTGCCAGCAGCGTGTCTAGCGGGAGGGGCTACGAGCAGTACTTC. Its translation is CASSVSSGRGYEQYF.

V is TRBV19 and J is TRBJ1-2; D may be TRBD1 (5 bases). V lost 6 bases to trimming and J lost 5 bases, with 19 bases between them. Per the germline V gene, CDR1 is LNHDA and CDR2 is SQIVND (reference sequence). CDR3 length: 15 amino acids. The CDR3 sequence: CASSPRGGRNYGYTF. CDR3 sequence (DNA): TGTGCCAGTAGCCCCCGGGGGGGAAGGAATTATGGCTACACCTTC.

This clone rates as medium-sized (0.01 to 0.1%). The rearrangement uses TRBV5-6 and TRBJ1-1; D is perhaps TRBD1 (5 bases). Germline-derived CDR1 and CDR2 are SGHDT and YYEEEE. Trimming left V 4 bases short and J 2 bases short, with 12 bases between. CDR3 length: 14 amino acids. CDR3 sequence reads: CASSRGVGNTEAFF. DNA of the CDR3: TGTGCCAGCAGCCGGGGGGTCGGTAACACTGAAGCTTTCTTT. Full variable domain (missing parts from reference TRBV5-6 and TRBJ1-1): DAGVTQSPTHLIKTRGQQVTLRCSPKSGHDTVSWYQQALGQGPQFIFQYYEEEERQRGNFPDRFSGHQFPNYSSELNVNALLLGDSALYLCASSRGVGNTEAFFGQGTRLTVV.

The chain is built from TRBV6-1 and TRBJ1-1; D gene unclear. The V gene lost 7 bases and the J gene lost 3 bases, with 15 bases spanning the gap. Germline CDR1 is MNHNS and CDR2 is SASEGT. This CDR3 has 14 amino acids. CDR3 amino acids: CASNELVTDTEAFF. In nucleotides, the CDR3 is TGTGCCAGCAATGAGTTGGTAACAGACACTGAAGCTTTCTTT.

The gene calls are TRBV29-1 and TRBJ2-1; TRBD1 agrees at 11 bases. This CDR3 has 15 amino acids. J gave up 9 bases and V 2 bases, and 9 bases lay outside the gene matches. Germline lookup yields CDR1 SQVTM and CDR2 ANQGSEA. Here the CDR3 reads CSVEKGTGGQVEQFF. CDR3 DNA sequence: TGCAGCGTTGAAAAAGGGACAGGGGGGCAGGTTGAGCAGTTCTTC.

This rearrangement joins TRBV18 to TRBJ1-4; no clear D gene. V gave up 4 bases and J gave up 4 bases, with 13 bases separating them. Germline V CDR1 and CDR2: KGHSH, LQKENI. This CDR3 spans 15 amino acids. The CDR3 protein is CASSRDRGLNEKLFF. DNA of the CDR3: TGTGCCAGCTCACGCGACCGGGGTCTTAATGAAAAACTGTTTTTT.

This sequence joins TRBV6-5 and TRBJ1-2; D uncertain. Germline CDR1 MNHEY, CDR2 SVGAGI. Trimming removed 6 bases at V and 7 bases at J, with 12 bases between. This CDR3 contains 12 residues. The CDR3, as DNA: TGTGCCAGCAGACCCCTCGGAGGTGGCTACACCTTC. Its protein is CASRPLGGGYTF.